The rows below give T cell receptor beta chains drawn from one sample of a study of blood T cell repertoires in COVID-19. This table comes from immunoSEQ multiplex PCR, and its TCRdb copy is limited to in-frame clones, with some not included. The data contain about 410,000 clones, 75% to 90% of them singletons. Sequencing was done on a sample of peripheral blood. The receptors here all came from a woman aged 40 to 50 with COVID-19, enrolled during active disease. Both conserved end residues are part of each CDR3. Fields, in order: V gene, clone size, J gene, D gene, CDR3 DNA, CDR3 protein. The D gene is left open where the match is weak. Part of the rows lack a size; the others show once, few, many or a class for expanded clones.

v_call: TRBV6-2/TRBV6-3
clone_size: NA
j_call: TRBJ2-3
d_call: TRBD1
cdr3_nt: TGTGCCAGCAGTCCGGGACAGGCTTACGATACGCAGTATTTT
cdr3_aa: CASSPGQAYDTQYF

v_call: TRBV15
clone_size: NA
j_call: TRBJ1-5
d_call: NA
cdr3_nt: TGTGCCACCAGCGCCGGGCCAGGGAACAATCAGCCCCAGCATTTT
cdr3_aa: CATSAGPGNNQPQHF

v_call: TRBV5-6
clone_size: NA
j_call: TRBJ2-3
d_call: TRBD1
cdr3_nt: TGTGCCAGCACCGTACTAGGAAGGACAGGCAGCACAGATACGCAGTATTTT
cdr3_aa: CASTVLGRTGSTDTQYF

v_call: TRBV18
clone_size: NA
j_call: TRBJ1-1
d_call: TRBD1
cdr3_nt: TGTGCCAGCTCACCACCCTCAGGGGGTAACACTGAAGCTTTCTTT
cdr3_aa: CASSPPSGGNTEAFF

v_call: TRBV6-4
clone_size: NA
j_call: TRBJ2-1
d_call: TRBD1
cdr3_nt: TGTGCCAGCAGTGTAGGACAGGGATACAATGAGCAGTTCTTC
cdr3_aa: CASSVGQGYNEQFF

v_call: TRBV11-3
clone_size: NA
j_call: TRBJ2-1
d_call: TRBD2
cdr3_nt: TGTGCCAGCAGCTTGGGTAAACTAGCGGGGGGGCACTACAATGAGCAGTTCTTC
cdr3_aa: CASSLGKLAGGHYNEQFF

v_call: TRBV7-9
clone_size: NA
j_call: TRBJ2-3
d_call: TRBD2
cdr3_nt: TGTGCCAGCAGCTTGTTAGCGGGAGGTGTGTCGGATACGCAGTATTTT
cdr3_aa: CASSLLAGGVSDTQYF

v_call: TRBV6-2/TRBV6-3
clone_size: NA
j_call: TRBJ1-2
d_call: TRBD1
cdr3_nt: TGTGCCAGCAGTTACGCCGGGACAGGGTCCTATGGCTACACCTTC
cdr3_aa: CASSYAGTGSYGYTF

v_call: TRBV6-1
clone_size: once
j_call: TRBJ1-3
d_call: NA
cdr3_nt: TGTGCCAGCAGTGAACTGAGGGGAAACACCATATATTTT
cdr3_aa: CASSELRGNTIYF

v_call: TRBV27
clone_size: NA
j_call: TRBJ1-3
d_call: NA
cdr3_nt: TGTGCCACCAGACAGAGCTCTGGAAACACCATATATTTT
cdr3_aa: CATRQSSGNTIYF

v_call: TRBV13
clone_size: NA
j_call: TRBJ1-2
d_call: TRBD1
cdr3_nt: TGTGCCAGCAGCTTAAGGAGACAGGGTTCTGGCTACACCTTC
cdr3_aa: CASSLRRQGSGYTF

v_call: TRBV5-5
clone_size: NA
j_call: TRBJ1-4
d_call: NA
cdr3_nt: TGTGCCAGCAGCTTGAACCCGGACAGAAGAGGCCTTGCAACTAATGAAAAACTGTTTTTT
cdr3_aa: CASSLNPDRRGLATNEKLFF

v_call: TRBV6-6
clone_size: NA
j_call: TRBJ1-6
d_call: TRBD1
cdr3_nt: TGTGCCAGCAGTCGACAGGGGGCCTCGGCTTATAATTCACCCCTCCACTTT
cdr3_aa: CASSRQGASAYNSPLHF

v_call: TRBV5-6
clone_size: NA
j_call: TRBJ1-2
d_call: TRBD1
cdr3_nt: TGTGCCAGCAGCTTGCTTGTACAGGGGGCTAACTATGGCTACACCTTC
cdr3_aa: CASSLLVQGANYGYTF

v_call: TRBV7-2
clone_size: NA
j_call: TRBJ1-6
d_call: TRBD1
cdr3_nt: TGTGCCAGCAAACAGGGGGCGAATAATTCACCCCTCCACTTT
cdr3_aa: CASKQGANNSPLHF

v_call: TRBV5-1
clone_size: NA
j_call: TRBJ2-1
d_call: NA
cdr3_nt: TGCGCCAGCAGCCACACGGGTGGGAATGAGCAGTTCTTC
cdr3_aa: CASSHTGGNEQFF

v_call: TRBV10-3
clone_size: NA
j_call: TRBJ1-1
d_call: NA
cdr3_nt: TGTGCCATCAGTGCATCAGGGGCCAAGGAAGCTTTCTTT
cdr3_aa: CAISASGAKEAFF

v_call: TRBV19
clone_size: NA
j_call: TRBJ2-4
d_call: TRBD2
cdr3_nt: TGTGCCAGTAGTAGCGGGGGTTCCAAAAACATTCAGTACTTC
cdr3_aa: CASSSGGSKNIQYF

v_call: TRBV25-1
clone_size: NA
j_call: TRBJ1-4
d_call: TRBD1
cdr3_nt: TGTGCCAGCAGTGAAGGGACAGGGGGAGAAAAACTGTTTTTT
cdr3_aa: CASSEGTGGEKLFF

v_call: TRBV7-2
clone_size: NA
j_call: TRBJ2-3
d_call: NA
cdr3_nt: TGTGCCAGCAGCTTATCGAGGGATACGCAGTATTTT
cdr3_aa: CASSLSRDTQYF

v_call: TRBV7-3
clone_size: NA
j_call: TRBJ2-1
d_call: TRBD2
cdr3_nt: TGTGCCAGCGGAGCAGCGGGGGACTTCTACAATGAGCAGTTCTTC
cdr3_aa: CASGAAGDFYNEQFF

v_call: TRBV2
clone_size: NA
j_call: TRBJ1-2
d_call: TRBD1
cdr3_nt: TGTGCCAGCAGTAGAGACAGCCCGGACAGGGGCTACACCTTC
cdr3_aa: CASSRDSPDRGYTF

v_call: TRBV5-8
clone_size: NA
j_call: TRBJ1-2
d_call: NA
cdr3_nt: TGTGCCAGCAGCCATAGACAAGCTAACTATGGCTACACCTTC
cdr3_aa: CASSHRQANYGYTF

v_call: TRBV29-1
clone_size: NA
j_call: TRBJ1-2
d_call: NA
cdr3_nt: TGCAGCGTTGAAGATCAGGACAACGGCTACACCTTC
cdr3_aa: CSVEDQDNGYTF

v_call: TRBV4-3
clone_size: NA
j_call: TRBJ2-1
d_call: NA
cdr3_nt: TGCGCCAGCAGCCAAGATGAGGGGGTGGGTGAGCAGTTCTTC
cdr3_aa: CASSQDEGVGEQFF

v_call: TRBV20-1
clone_size: NA
j_call: TRBJ2-3
d_call: NA
cdr3_nt: TGCAGTGCTATCCTTTATACGCAGTATTTT
cdr3_aa: CSAILYTQYF

v_call: TRBV9
clone_size: NA
j_call: TRBJ1-3
d_call: NA
cdr3_nt: TGTGCCAGCAGCTTTAGACAGGAATCCTACCATACTGGAAACACCATATATTTT
cdr3_aa: CASSFRQESYHTGNTIYF

v_call: TRBV5-1
clone_size: NA
j_call: TRBJ1-2
d_call: TRBD1
cdr3_nt: TGCGCCAGCCGCCAGGACAGGGCGTCGGCCGGCTACACCTTC
cdr3_aa: CASRQDRASAGYTF

v_call: TRBV5-6
clone_size: NA
j_call: TRBJ2-3
d_call: NA
cdr3_nt: TGTGCCAGCAGCTCAAGACTAGCAGATACGCAGTATTTT
cdr3_aa: CASSSRLADTQYF